This is a list of T cell receptor beta chains from one sample in a study of T cell clones after liver transplantation. The method was immunoSEQ multiplex PCR; TCRdb's version includes in-frame clones alone and lacks a portion of them. Here the sample spans 12,000 to 15,000 clones, less than 85% being singletons. This sample comprised CD8+ T cells from blood, obtained approximately 45 months after liver transplant. The receptor set was obtained from a human patient who received a liver transplant. A subset of T cells may come from the graft donor. The CDR3 runs from the conserved cysteine through the conserved F or W. Fields, in order: J gene, CDR3 length, D gene, clone size, V gene, CDR3 DNA, CDR3 protein. The D gene is left open where the match is weak. Rows may omit the clone size; those that give it use once, few, many or a size class.

>TRBJ2-2|16|TRBD1|NA|TRBV5-4
TGTGCCAGCAGCCCCCCCGGGACAGGGGGCGCCGGGGAGCTGTTTTTT
CASSPPGTGGAGELFF
>TRBJ2-3|16|TRBD2|NA|TRBV5-4
TGTGCCAGCAGCCAAGAAAAAGCGGGAGGGCCGGATACGCAGTATTTT
CASSQEKAGGPDTQYF
>TRBJ2-7|14|NA|once|TRBV15
TGTGCCACCAGCAGCACAGAAACCAGCTACGAGCAGTACTTC
CATSSTETSYEQYF
>TRBJ1-1|11|TRBD1|NA|TRBV11-2
TGTGCCAGCCAGGGACAGCGTGAAGCTTTCTTT
CASQGQREAFF
>TRBJ2-1|15|TRBD1|NA|TRBV25-1
TGTGCCAGCAGTACCGGGACAGGGCCCTACAATGAGCAGTTCTTC
CASSTGTGPYNEQFF
>TRBJ2-7|16|TRBD1|once|TRBV7-9
TGTGCCAGCAGTTCCAAGACAGGGGTGGATCCCTACGAGCAGTACTTC
CASSSKTGVDPYEQYF
>TRBJ2-4|16|NA|NA|TRBV28
TGTGCCAGCAGTACCAATAGGGCTCTAGCCAAAAACATTCAGTACTTC
CASSTNRALAKNIQYF
>TRBJ1-5|14|TRBD1|NA|TRBV2
TGTGCCAGCACTCAGGGACAGGGGGTGCAGCCCCAGCATTTT
CASTQGQGVQPQHF
>TRBJ2-1|16|NA|NA|TRBV19
TGTGCCAGTAGTATAGATCAGCGACATACGTACAATGAGCAGTTCTTC
CASSIDQRHTYNEQFF
>TRBJ1-1|13|NA|medium-sized|TRBV5-4
TGTGCCAGCCGGGGACTTCTGAACACTGAAGCTTTCTTT
CASRGLLNTEAFF
>TRBJ2-3|15|NA|NA|TRBV9
TGTGCCAGCAGCGTAGCGGTGGCAGAGCCAGATACGCAGTATTTT
CASSVAVAEPDTQYF
>TRBJ2-1|12|NA|few|TRBV14
TGTGCCAGCAGCCTATTCCGGGGTGAGCAGTTCTTC
CASSLFRGEQFF
>TRBJ2-1|18|NA|NA|TRBV7-9
TGTGCCAGCAGCTTAACGGGAACACTCAATCGAAACTACAATGAGCAGTTCTTC
CASSLTGTLNRNYNEQFF
>TRBJ2-1|16|TRBD2|NA|TRBV14
TGTGCCAGCAGCCAAGACAGACTAGCGGGCCTCAATGAGCAGTTCTTC
CASSQDRLAGLNEQFF
>TRBJ2-7|15|TRBD1|NA|TRBV5-6
TGTGCCAGCAGCTTGGGAGGACAGGCGAACTACGAGCAGTACTTC
CASSLGGQANYEQYF
>TRBJ1-5|12|NA|few|TRBV5-3
TGTGCCAAAAGGCAGGTGAATCAGCCCCAGCATTTT
CAKRQVNQPQHF
>TRBJ1-1|14|NA|NA|TRBV28
TGTGCCAGCAGTCGAAAGGGGCTCTACACTGAAGCTTTCTTT
CASSRKGLYTEAFF
>TRBJ2-5|15|TRBD2|NA|TRBV11-2
TGTGCCAGCAGCCCTTCCGGCGGGAGGGGAGAGACCCAGTACTTC
CASSPSGGRGETQYF
>TRBJ1-2|14|TRBD1|NA|TRBV5-4
TGTGCCAGCAGCCCGCGACAGGGGGCCGTTGGCTACACCTTC
CASSPRQGAVGYTF
>TRBJ1-3|15|NA|NA|TRBV19
TGTGCCAGTAGTATATTGCACTCCTCTGGAAACACCATATATTTT
CASSILHSSGNTIYF
>TRBJ2-3|17|NA|NA|TRBV5-1
TGCGCCAGCAGCTTGGTTGGGCCTTCCCCAGGGACAGATACGCAGTATTTT
CASSLVGPSPGTDTQYF
>TRBJ1-5|17|NA|NA|TRBV15
TGTGCCACCAGCAGAGAGTTGAGAGTACTTAGCAATCAGCCCCAGCATTTT
CATSRELRVLSNQPQHF
>TRBJ1-4|14|TRBD1|NA|TRBV4-1
TGCGCCAGCAGCTCTCCGGGACAGCATGAAAAACTGTTTTTT
CASSSPGQHEKLFF
>TRBJ2-1|14|NA|NA|TRBV28
TGTGCCAGCACCCCCACAGCCTCCTACAATGAGCAGTTCTTC
CASTPTASYNEQFF
>TRBJ2-1|14|NA|NA|TRBV6-5
TGTGCCAGCAGTTGGGGCCCCAACTACAATGAGCAGTTCTTC
CASSWGPNYNEQFF
>TRBJ2-5|16|NA|NA|TRBV11-2
TGTGCCAGCAGCTTACCTAGGGGGGGGAGACAAGAGACCCAGTACTTC
CASSLPRGGRQETQYF
>TRBJ1-2|12|NA|NA|TRBV7-2
TGTGCCAGCAGCCGTTACACCGATGGCTACACCTTC
CASSRYTDGYTF
>TRBJ1-3|11|NA|once|TRBV19
TGTGCCAGTAGCGTCGGAAACACCATATATTTT
CASSVGNTIYF
>TRBJ2-7|15|NA|NA|TRBV9
TGTGCCAGCAGCGTAGGGAGTGGAGTGAGTGGCGAGCAGTACTTC
CASSVGSGVSGEQYF
>TRBJ2-7|15|NA|NA|TRBV19
TGTGCCAGTAGTACCCGGAGGGGTTTATCCTACGAGCAGTACTTC
CASSTRRGLSYEQYF